These T cell receptor beta chains were read from a single sample in a study of immune evolution from preneoplasia to lung adenocarcinoma. Profiled with immunoSEQ multiplex PCR; TCRdb holds only in-frame clones, not every one. Seen here are fewer than 50,000 clones, approximately 80% observed once, and the top ten hold around 4.6%. Material for sequencing was FFPE invasive lung adenocarcinoma tissue. These receptors were taken from a person aged 55-75 years with lung adenocarcinoma. Each CDR3 is given with its conserved first and last residue. The D gene is left open where the match is weak. Clone sizes are given selectively: once, few, many, or a class where the clone is expanded.

j_gene: TRBJ1-4; d_gene: -; v_gene: TRBV10-2; abundance: -; CDR3nt: TGCGCCAGCAGGGGGGGGCAGGCAACGACTAATGAAAAACTGTTTTTT; CDR3aa: CASRGGQATTNEKLFF
j_gene: TRBJ2-1; d_gene: TRBD2; v_gene: TRBV18; abundance: -; CDR3nt: TGTGCCAGCTCACCCGGACTAGCGTACAATGAGCAGTTCTTC; CDR3aa: CASSPGLAYNEQFF
j_gene: TRBJ1-2; d_gene: TRBD1; v_gene: TRBV6-1; abundance: -; CDR3nt: TGTGCCAGCAGTGAAGTCGGACAGGGGGCGGCCGGCTACACCTTC; CDR3aa: CASSEVGQGAAGYTF
j_gene: TRBJ1-3; d_gene: -; v_gene: TRBV11-3; abundance: -; CDR3nt: TGTGCCAGTTCGGGAGGCTCTGGAAACACCATATATTTT; CDR3aa: CASSGGSGNTIYF
j_gene: TRBJ2-1; d_gene: TRBD2; v_gene: TRBV11-3; abundance: -; CDR3nt: TGTGCCAGCAGCTTAGGACTAGCGCAATACAATGAGCAGTTCTTC; CDR3aa: CASSLGLAQYNEQFF
j_gene: TRBJ1-2; d_gene: TRBD1; v_gene: TRBV28; abundance: -; CDR3nt: TGTGCCAGCAGTAACAGGGGGCGCAGCGGCTACACCTTC; CDR3aa: CASSNRGRSGYTF
j_gene: TRBJ2-1; d_gene: TRBD2; v_gene: TRBV7-2; abundance: -; CDR3nt: TGTGCCAGCACCCCCGGGGGGGTAACCAATGAGCAGTTCTTC; CDR3aa: CASTPGGVTNEQFF
j_gene: TRBJ2-1; d_gene: TRBD2; v_gene: TRBV11-1; abundance: -; CDR3nt: TGTGCCAGCAGCGATGGGTGGGAGGGCTACAATGAGCAGTTCTTC; CDR3aa: CASSDGWEGYNEQFF
j_gene: TRBJ2-3; d_gene: -; v_gene: TRBV6-6; abundance: -; CDR3nt: TGTGCCAGCGGGATGGTATCAGATACGCAGTATTTT; CDR3aa: CASGMVSDTQYF
j_gene: TRBJ2-1; d_gene: TRBD2; v_gene: TRBV5-1; abundance: -; CDR3nt: TGCGCCAGTAAAGACGGGAGGGCCTCCAATGAGCAGTTCTTC; CDR3aa: CASKDGRASNEQFF
j_gene: TRBJ1-5; d_gene: -; v_gene: TRBV6-5; abundance: -; CDR3nt: TGTGCCAGCAGCCCGGACAGTTTCAATCAGCCCCAGCATTTT; CDR3aa: CASSPDSFNQPQHF
j_gene: TRBJ1-3; d_gene: -; v_gene: TRBV30; abundance: -; CDR3nt: TGTGCCTGGAGTGTACTGGGTGGTGGAAACACCATATATTTT; CDR3aa: CAWSVLGGGNTIYF
j_gene: TRBJ1-1; d_gene: -; v_gene: TRBV28; abundance: -; CDR3nt: TGTGCCAGCAGCTCCGGTTCTTCGACTGAAGCTTTCTTT; CDR3aa: CASSSGSSTEAFF
j_gene: TRBJ1-1; d_gene: -; v_gene: TRBV5-1; abundance: -; CDR3nt: TGCGCCAGCAGCTTGGTGCCGGGGGCTAATGAAGCTTTCTTT; CDR3aa: CASSLVPGANEAFF
j_gene: TRBJ2-2; d_gene: -; v_gene: TRBV7-9; abundance: few; CDR3nt: TGTGCCAGCAGTGCACAGGGGAGGGTCAACACCGGGGAGCTGTTTTTT; CDR3aa: CASSAQGRVNTGELFF
j_gene: TRBJ1-1; d_gene: -; v_gene: TRBV28; abundance: -; CDR3nt: TGTGCCAGCAGTTCGGGACGAGCTTTCTTT; CDR3aa: CASSSGRAFF
j_gene: TRBJ1-1; d_gene: -; v_gene: TRBV30; abundance: -; CDR3nt: TGTGCCTGGAGTGTACGCAGGAACACTGAAGCTTTCTTT; CDR3aa: CAWSVRRNTEAFF
j_gene: TRBJ2-5; d_gene: TRBD2; v_gene: TRBV5-8; abundance: -; CDR3nt: TGTGCCAGCAGCGCCGGGACTAGCAGGAGGGAGACCCAGTACTTC; CDR3aa: CASSAGTSRRETQYF
j_gene: TRBJ2-5; d_gene: -; v_gene: TRBV20-1; abundance: -; CDR3nt: TGCAGTGCTAGAGCATGGGAGACCCAGTACTTC; CDR3aa: CSARAWETQYF
j_gene: TRBJ2-7; d_gene: TRBD1; v_gene: TRBV5-1; abundance: -; CDR3nt: TGCGCCAGCAGCTCCGGGACAGGGGACATAGCCTACGAGCAGTACTTC; CDR3aa: CASSSGTGDIAYEQYF
j_gene: TRBJ2-5; d_gene: -; v_gene: TRBV4-2; abundance: -; CDR3nt: TGTGCCAGCAATGGGACCCAGTACTTC; CDR3aa: CASNGTQYF
j_gene: TRBJ1-1; d_gene: -; v_gene: TRBV27; abundance: -; CDR3nt: TGTGCCAGCAAGTCTTTGGCCCCACCTAACAGAAAGAACACTGAAGCTTTCTTT; CDR3aa: CASKSLAPPNRKNTEAFF
j_gene: TRBJ2-5; d_gene: TRBD2; v_gene: TRBV19; abundance: -; CDR3nt: TGTGCCAGTAGTATAAGCGGGATTGGAGGGGAGACCCAGTACTTC; CDR3aa: CASSISGIGGETQYF
j_gene: TRBJ2-1; d_gene: TRBD2; v_gene: TRBV18; abundance: -; CDR3nt: TGTGCCAGCTCAGCGACGGGAGGTGTTGAGCAGTTCTTC; CDR3aa: CASSATGGVEQFF
j_gene: TRBJ2-6; d_gene: TRBD1; v_gene: TRBV4-2; abundance: medium-sized; CDR3nt: TGTGCCAGCAGCCAAGTAGGACAGGGGTCTGGGGCCAACGTCCTGACTTTC; CDR3aa: CASSQVGQGSGANVLTF
j_gene: TRBJ2-7; d_gene: -; v_gene: TRBV19; abundance: -; CDR3nt: TGTGCCAGTAGTATAGGGGGCGGGCCAGGACGGAACTTTTACGAGCAGTACTTC; CDR3aa: CASSIGGGPGRNFYEQYF
j_gene: TRBJ1-1; d_gene: -; v_gene: TRBV18; abundance: few; CDR3nt: TGTGCCAGCTCACCAATCCAGGGTGAAGCTTTCTTT; CDR3aa: CASSPIQGEAFF
j_gene: TRBJ2-1; d_gene: TRBD2; v_gene: TRBV28; abundance: -; CDR3nt: TGTGCCAGCATTAGAAGCGGGAGGGCCCGCAATGAGCAGTTCTTC; CDR3aa: CASIRSGRARNEQFF
j_gene: TRBJ2-5; d_gene: -; v_gene: TRBV7-6; abundance: once; CDR3nt: TGTGCCAGCAGCCAGACCCCAGAGACCCAGTACTTC; CDR3aa: CASSQTPETQYF
j_gene: TRBJ2-5; d_gene: -; v_gene: TRBV6-1; abundance: -; CDR3nt: TGTGCCAGCAGTGAAATGGGATTGTACCAAGAGACCCAGTACTTC; CDR3aa: CASSEMGLYQETQYF
j_gene: TRBJ2-3; d_gene: TRBD2; v_gene: TRBV9; abundance: -; CDR3nt: TGTGCCAGCAGCCCGAGCGGGAGAGGGACAGATACGCAGTATTTT; CDR3aa: CASSPSGRGTDTQYF
j_gene: TRBJ2-5; d_gene: TRBD2; v_gene: TRBV28; abundance: -; CDR3nt: TGTGCCAGCAGTTTCTGCACTAGCGGGAGGAGGGTCCAAGAGACCCAGTACTTC; CDR3aa: CASSFCTSGRRVQETQYF
j_gene: TRBJ1-4; d_gene: -; v_gene: TRBV4-1; abundance: -; CDR3nt: TGCGCCAGCAGCCCGGCAGGCCCGAAGCGGCTGTTTTTT; CDR3aa: CASSPAGPKRLFF
j_gene: TRBJ1-4; d_gene: -; v_gene: TRBV6-1; abundance: -; CDR3nt: TGTGCCAGCACTCCCTGGGGGGGTACTAATGAAAAACTGTTTTTT; CDR3aa: CASTPWGGTNEKLFF
j_gene: TRBJ1-5; d_gene: -; v_gene: TRBV4-1; abundance: -; CDR3nt: TGCGCCAGCAGCCAAATCCAAGTGGGGCAGCCCCAGCATTTT; CDR3aa: CASSQIQVGQPQHF
j_gene: TRBJ1-1; d_gene: -; v_gene: TRBV13; abundance: -; CDR3nt: TGTGCCAGCAGGAAGGGGAGCGCTGAAGCTTTCTTT; CDR3aa: CASRKGSAEAFF
j_gene: TRBJ2-1; d_gene: -; v_gene: TRBV11-2; abundance: -; CDR3nt: TGTGCCAGCAGCTTAGGACTGGGACCCTACAATGAGCAGTTCTTC; CDR3aa: CASSLGLGPYNEQFF
j_gene: TRBJ2-1; d_gene: -; v_gene: TRBV27; abundance: -; CDR3nt: TGTGCCAGCAGCGGTTACAGCTCCTACAATGAGCAGTTCTTC; CDR3aa: CASSGYSSYNEQFF
j_gene: TRBJ2-3; d_gene: TRBD2; v_gene: TRBV2; abundance: -; CDR3nt: TGTGCCAGCAGTGTTCGAGCGGGAGGGGTGGATACGCAGTATTTT; CDR3aa: CASSVRAGGVDTQYF
j_gene: TRBJ1-1; d_gene: -; v_gene: TRBV7-8; abundance: -; CDR3nt: TGTGCCAGCAGCACCTACGGAACAGGGTTGACTGAAGCTTTCTTT; CDR3aa: CASSTYGTGLTEAFF
j_gene: TRBJ2-2; d_gene: TRBD2; v_gene: TRBV9; abundance: -; CDR3nt: TGTGCCAGCAGCGTAGGGGGGGGGACCCACACCGGGGAGCTGTTTTTT; CDR3aa: CASSVGGGTHTGELFF
j_gene: TRBJ2-1; d_gene: TRBD2; v_gene: TRBV30; abundance: -; CDR3nt: TGTGCCTGGAGTAAATTAAGGACTAGCGGGAGGAGCAATGAGCAGTTCTTC; CDR3aa: CAWSKLRTSGRSNEQFF
j_gene: TRBJ1-2; d_gene: -; v_gene: TRBV27; abundance: -; CDR3nt: TGTGCCAGCAGTCGAGAACCTTATTATGGCTACACCTTC; CDR3aa: CASSREPYYGYTF
j_gene: TRBJ1-1; d_gene: -; v_gene: TRBV6-5; abundance: -; CDR3nt: TGTGCCAGCAGTCTGGGCCCAAACACTGAAGCTTTCTTT; CDR3aa: CASSLGPNTEAFF
j_gene: TRBJ1-1; d_gene: -; v_gene: TRBV9; abundance: large; CDR3nt: TGTGCCAGCAGCGTTGTCACTGAAGCTTTCTTT; CDR3aa: CASSVVTEAFF
j_gene: TRBJ2-6; d_gene: -; v_gene: TRBV7-9; abundance: -; CDR3nt: TGTGCCAGCAGCACGTACCACGGGGGGCGGAAATCCGGGGCCAACGTCCTGACTTTC; CDR3aa: CASSTYHGGRKSGANVLTF
j_gene: TRBJ2-7; d_gene: TRBD1; v_gene: TRBV6-5; abundance: -; CDR3nt: TGTGCCAGCAGGGGGGACAGGGCCAAGACCTACGAGCAGTACTTC; CDR3aa: CASRGDRAKTYEQYF
j_gene: TRBJ1-3; d_gene: TRBD1; v_gene: TRBV9; abundance: once; CDR3nt: TGTGCCAGCAGCGTGACAGGGGGCTCATCTGGAAACACCATATATTTT; CDR3aa: CASSVTGGSSGNTIYF
j_gene: TRBJ1-1; d_gene: -; v_gene: TRBV7-8; abundance: -; CDR3nt: TGTGCCAGCAGCTTACTTCCCCTGGCGGGCACTGAAGCTTTCTTT; CDR3aa: CASSLLPLAGTEAFF
j_gene: TRBJ2-3; d_gene: -; v_gene: TRBV4-1; abundance: -; CDR3nt: TGCGCCAGCAGCCAAAGGAGCGGCGGGTCGGGAACAGATACGCAGTATTTT; CDR3aa: CASSQRSGGSGTDTQYF
j_gene: TRBJ2-3; d_gene: TRBD2; v_gene: TRBV7-9; abundance: -; CDR3nt: TGTGCCAGCAGCTCCGGGACTAGCGGGTACGATACGCAGTATTTT; CDR3aa: CASSSGTSGYDTQYF
j_gene: TRBJ2-1; d_gene: TRBD2; v_gene: TRBV29-1; abundance: -; CDR3nt: TGCAGCGTTATAGCGGGAGGGTCCTACAATGAGCAGTTCTTC; CDR3aa: CSVIAGGSYNEQFF
j_gene: TRBJ2-6; d_gene: -; v_gene: TRBV18; abundance: once; CDR3nt: TGTGCCAGCTCACCGTGGGGCAGGGGAGTTGGAGGGGCCAACGTCCTGACTTTC; CDR3aa: CASSPWGRGVGGANVLTF
j_gene: TRBJ1-3; d_gene: -; v_gene: TRBV9; abundance: -; CDR3nt: TGTGCCAGCACCCAGGGACTGAGCTCTGGAAACACCATATATTTT; CDR3aa: CASTQGLSSGNTIYF
j_gene: TRBJ1-4; d_gene: -; v_gene: TRBV30; abundance: once; CDR3nt: TGTGCCTGGAGTGCGCAGGGAGGTGAAAAACTGTTTTTT; CDR3aa: CAWSAQGGEKLFF
j_gene: TRBJ2-2; d_gene: -; v_gene: TRBV15; abundance: few; CDR3nt: TGTGCCACCAGCGCTCAAAACAGGGCGAACACCGGGGAGCTGTTTTTT; CDR3aa: CATSAQNRANTGELFF
j_gene: TRBJ2-7; d_gene: -; v_gene: TRBV18; abundance: -; CDR3nt: TGTGCCAGCTCACCCGCGTCCTACGAGCAGTACTTC; CDR3aa: CASSPASYEQYF